The rows below give T cell receptor beta chains drawn from one sample of a study of cytomegalovirus exposure and HLA in healthy donors. The repertoire was sequenced with immunoSEQ multiplex PCR; TCRdb's copy has only in-frame clones and lacks some. The data show some 150,000 clones, approximately 80% seen once. The specimen sequenced was PBMCs. These receptors all come from a man aged 40-55 years in good health and CMV-seronegative. The CDR3 runs from the conserved cysteine through the conserved F or W. The D gene is left open where the match is weak. Part of the rows lack a size; the others show once, few, many or a class for expanded clones.

size	D	J	V	DNA	CDR3
-	TRBD1	TRBJ1-6	TRBV7-6	TGTGCCAGCAGCTTAGGCGTCCTTTCAGGGGGCATCAAGTTATTCCACCTCCACTTT	CASSLGVLSGGIKLFHLHF
-	-	TRBJ2-1	TRBV27	TGTGCCAGCAGTTTTTCAGGTTCATGGGGCCCCTACAATGAGCAGTTCTTC	CASSFSGSWGPYNEQFF
-	-	TRBJ2-5	TRBV5-1	TGCGCCAGCAGCTCCGGATCAGGGAGGCGTAGGGAGACCCAGTACTTC	CASSSGSGRRRETQYF
-	TRBD1	TRBJ1-5	TRBV7-4	TGTGCCAGCAGCACCACGGGACAGGATAGCAATCAGCCCCAGCATTTT	CASSTTGQDSNQPQHF
-	-	TRBJ1-2	TRBV10-3	TGTGCCATCAGCTCCAATGACAGAACGTCCGACTACACCTTC	CAISSNDRTSDYTF
-	TRBD1	TRBJ1-2	TRBV6-6	TGTGCCAGCAGTTACAGCAGGGGGAACTATGGCTACACCTTC	CASSYSRGNYGYTF
-	-	TRBJ1-6	TRBV4-2	TGTGCCAGCAGCCATCCCCGGGACTGGGGTAATTCACCCCTCCACTTT	CASSHPRDWGNSPLHF
-	TRBD1	TRBJ1-1	TRBV7-9	TGTGCCAGCAGTTCTATGCAACAGGGGACCCTGAACACTGAAGCTTTCTTT	CASSSMQQGTLNTEAFF
-	TRBD1	TRBJ2-1	TRBV4-1	TGCGCCAGCAGCCAAGCAGGGGGCAGCTCCTACAATGAGCAGTTCTTC	CASSQAGGSSYNEQFF
-	-	TRBJ1-2	TRBV28	TGTGCCAGCACCTCGGGCGGGCGGAACTATGGCTACACCTTC	CASTSGGRNYGYTF
-	-	TRBJ1-2	TRBV28	TGTGCCAGCAGTTTTAGTTCCGGTTTCGGCTACACCTTC	CASSFSSGFGYTF
-	-	TRBJ1-1	TRBV27	TGTGCCAGCATCAAGGGTCGGGGTACTGAAGCTTTCTTT	CASIKGRGTEAFF
few	TRBD1	TRBJ2-2	TRBV29-1	TGCAGCGGGACGACAGGGGGCGGCGGGGAGCTGTTTTTT	CSGTTGGGGELFF
once	-	TRBJ1-2	TRBV6-5	TGTGCCAGCAGTCTTGGTCCGGGACACAACTATGGCTACACCTTC	CASSLGPGHNYGYTF
-	-	TRBJ1-1	TRBV6-1	TGTGCCAGCAGTCGGACAGAGAACACTGAAGCTTTCTTT	CASSRTENTEAFF
-	-	TRBJ1-2	TRBV11-2	TGTGCCAGCAGCTTAGATCGCGGGTATGGCTACACCTTC	CASSLDRGYGYTF
few	-	TRBJ1-1	TRBV30	TGTGCCTGGAGTGCTACCGCTATGAACACTGAAGCTTTCTTT	CAWSATAMNTEAFF
few	-	TRBJ2-5	TRBV9	TGTGCCAGCAGCGTAAGTCCCCTAGCGAATCAAGAGACCCAGTACTTC	CASSVSPLANQETQYF
-	TRBD2	TRBJ2-5	TRBV2	TGTGCCAGCAGTGGGGCAGGGAGGGGAGAGACCCAGTACTTC	CASSGAGRGETQYF
-	TRBD1	TRBJ1-2	TRBV9	TGTGCCAGCAGCGAAGATCCGGGACAGGGTGATGGCTACACCTTC	CASSEDPGQGDGYTF
-	TRBD2	TRBJ2-2	TRBV14	TGTGCCAGCAGCCAAGAAGTCGCGGGGGGGCCCACCGGGGAGCTGTTTTTT	CASSQEVAGGPTGELFF
-	-	TRBJ2-3	TRBV2	TGTGCCAGCAGGCAGGGGACAGATACGCAGTATTTT	CASRQGTDTQYF
-	TRBD1	TRBJ2-2	TRBV4-3	TGCGCCAGCAGCCTACAGCCAGGGGGATCCACCGGGGAGCTGTTTTTT	CASSLQPGGSTGELFF
-	TRBD2	TRBJ2-7	TRBV5-1	TGCGCCAGCAGCCAAAACCCGGGAGGTTCGGGTTCCTACGAGCAGTACTTC	CASSQNPGGSGSYEQYF
-	-	TRBJ2-7	TRBV6-5	TGTGCCAGCGGGCCAAACAGGTTCTACGAGCAGTACTTC	CASGPNRFYEQYF
-	-	TRBJ1-2	TRBV4-2	TGTGCCAGCAGCCAAGAGGGCAGGGTTTATGGCTACACCTTC	CASSQEGRVYGYTF
-	TRBD1	TRBJ1-1	TRBV11-2	TGTGCCAGCAGCTCAACAGGGGATAAAGCTTTCTTT	CASSSTGDKAFF
-	TRBD1	TRBJ1-5	TRBV6-5	TGTGCCAGCGGGGACAGAGCGGCTCAGCCCCAGCATTTT	CASGDRAAQPQHF
-	-	TRBJ2-2	TRBV27	TGTGCCAGCAAATTGGCAGGTCCGAACACCGGGGAGCTGTTTTTT	CASKLAGPNTGELFF
-	-	TRBJ1-5	TRBV5-8	TGTGCCAGCAGCTTGGGATCAGGGCTGAGCAATCAGCCCCAGCATTTT	CASSLGSGLSNQPQHF
-	-	TRBJ2-3	TRBV25-1	TGTGCCAGCAGTGAATTTCAGGGCCCCACAGATACGCAGTATTTT	CASSEFQGPTDTQYF
-	-	TRBJ2-7	TRBV30	TGTGCCTGGAGTCCCTATGGCGAGCAGTACTTC	CAWSPYGEQYF
-	TRBD1	TRBJ1-4	TRBV5-4	TGTGCCAGCAGCTCGACAGGGATGGGTGAAAAACTGTTTTTT	CASSSTGMGEKLFF
-	-	TRBJ2-1	TRBV6-1	TGTGCCACCTCCCGAGACATCAATGAGCAGTTCTTC	CATSRDINEQFF
few	-	TRBJ2-1	TRBV4-1	TGCGCCAGCAGCCAATTACTAGTCAGGGAGCAGTTCTTC	CASSQLLVREQFF
-	TRBD1	TRBJ2-2	TRBV7-9	TGTGCCAGCAGCACCGGGACAGGGGGCTTCTCTCATACCGGGGAGCTGTTTTTT	CASSTGTGGFSHTGELFF
-	TRBD1	TRBJ2-1	TRBV6-4	TGTGCCAGCAGTGACTCTGGGACAGGAGGTTACAATGAGCAGTTCTTC	CASSDSGTGGYNEQFF
-	-	TRBJ1-1	TRBV28	TGTGCCAGCAGTTTAAGGAGTACTGAAGCTTTCTTT	CASSLRSTEAFF
-	-	TRBJ2-7	TRBV30	TGTGCCTGGAGTGTAGGAGCCGTAAACGAGCAGTACTTC	CAWSVGAVNEQYF
-	-	TRBJ2-7	TRBV7-8	TGTGCCAGCAGCTTAGGGGCCCTACCCTACGAGCAGTACTTC	CASSLGALPYEQYF
-	TRBD1	TRBJ1-6	TRBV4-3	TGCGCCAGCAGCCGAGACAGGGATTCACCCCTCCACTTT	CASSRDRDSPLHF
-	-	TRBJ2-3	TRBV15	TGTGCCACCAGCAGAGTATTAGATACGCAGTATTTT	CATSRVLDTQYF
-	TRBD2	TRBJ2-2	TRBV9	TGTGCCACCCAGCGGGGACCCTTGAACACCGGGGAGCTGTTTTTT	CATQRGPLNTGELFF
-	-	TRBJ1-6	TRBV6-5	TGTGCCAGCAGTTACAGGGGTAGGGGGAATTCACCCCTCCACTTT	CASSYRGRGNSPLHF
once	-	TRBJ2-1	TRBV12-5	TGTGCTAGTGGTTTAAGTATGGGCGAGCAGTTCTTC	CASGLSMGEQFF
-	TRBD1	TRBJ2-7	TRBV6-1	TGTGCCAGCAGTCTCGGGACAGGGGCATCCTACGAGCAGTACTTC	CASSLGTGASYEQYF
-	TRBD1	TRBJ1-2	TRBV30	TGTGCCTGGAGTTTGCCGGGAGGGGGCGGCTACACCTTC	CAWSLPGGGGYTF
-	TRBD2	TRBJ2-7	TRBV5-1	TGCGCCAGCAGCTTGGCAGCGGGGGGCTACGAGCAGTACTTC	CASSLAAGGYEQYF
-	TRBD2	TRBJ2-3	TRBV7-3	TGTGCCAGCAGCTTAACCTCCAGCGGGGGCAAGGTTGGCACAGATACGCAGTATTTT	CASSLTSSGGKVGTDTQYF
-	TRBD2	TRBJ2-5	TRBV30	TGTGCCTGGAGCCTGCTAGCGGGGGATGGGGGGACCCAGTACTTC	CAWSLLAGDGGTQYF